Below, one T cell receptor beta chain is given with its context. These data originate in a study of blood T cell repertoires in COVID-19. Overall study: Sites in the United States, Italy and Spain provided acute and convalescent COVID-19 samples. PBMCs, B-cell-depleted T cells, or T cells provided the cDNA or gDNA that made up the material.

The CDR3 runs to 15 residues. Germline V gene sequence: CDR1 SGHRS, CDR2 YFSETQ. Trimming left V 2 bases short and J 4 bases short, with 14 bases between. In the source study's methods: Reference gene primer amplification yielded estimated nucleated cell counts. Libraries were prepared by immunoSEQ multiplex PCR; TCRdb keeps only in-frame clonotypes and omits some of them. D and trimming come from the DNA, and the V and J calls and clone size come from that table. The sample carries 80,000 to 95,000 clones, 85% to 90% recorded once. The chain recombines TRBV5-1 with TRBJ2-3; perhaps TRBD2 as D (5 bases). Sequencing was carried out using peripheral blood. The TCR originated in a woman of 80 years or more in a cohort sampled during active or convalescent COVID-19. The DNA of the CDR3 is TGCGCCAGCAGCTTCCGGGGTAGCTCCCCAGATACGCAGTATTTT. Its protein product is CASSFRGSSPDTQYF.